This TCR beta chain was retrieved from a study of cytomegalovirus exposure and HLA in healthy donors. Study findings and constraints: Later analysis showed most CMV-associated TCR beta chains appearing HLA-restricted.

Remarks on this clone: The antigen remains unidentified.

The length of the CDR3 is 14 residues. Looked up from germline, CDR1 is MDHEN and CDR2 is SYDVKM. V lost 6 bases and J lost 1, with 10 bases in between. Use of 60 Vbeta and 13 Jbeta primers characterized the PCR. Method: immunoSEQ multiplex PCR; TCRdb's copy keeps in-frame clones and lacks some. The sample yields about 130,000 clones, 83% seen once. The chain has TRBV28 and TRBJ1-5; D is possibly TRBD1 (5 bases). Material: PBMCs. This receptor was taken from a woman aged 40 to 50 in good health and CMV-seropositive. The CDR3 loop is CASRGGPSNQPQHF. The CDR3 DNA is TGTGCCAGCAGGGGGGGACCGAGCAATCAGCCCCAGCATTTT.